The 7 T cell receptor beta chains reported below all come from one sample, sequenced in a study of siplizumab effects on memory and regulatory T cells. Profiled with immunoSEQ multiplex PCR; TCRdb holds only in-frame clones, not every one. This repertoire shows around 100,000 clones, about 91% found once; its top ten account for roughly 0.78%. Material: Tregs sorted from blood. Receptors were obtained from a human donor in good health.

J is TRBJ2-5 and V is TRBV2; D perhaps matches TRBD2 (6 bases). V lost 4 bases to trimming and J lost 2 bases, with 8 bases between them. The CDR3 runs to 13 residues. The germline V gene encodes CDR1 SNHLY and CDR2 FYNNEI. CDR3 amino acids: CASSVRGQETQYF. CDR3 in DNA: TGTGCCAGCAGTGTCCGGGGGCAAGAGACCCAGTACTTC.

This chain uses TRBV20-1 with TRBJ1-2; the D gene is possibly TRBD1 (5 bases). The CDR3 loop spans 11 amino acids. CDR1 DFQATT and CDR2 SNEGSKA come from the germline V gene (reference sequence). Deletions cut 3 bases from V and 9 bases from J, with 11 bases between. CDR3 nucleotide sequence: TGCAGTGCTAGTCCCCAGGGAAGCTACACCTTC. It specifies CSASPQGSYTF.

The chain recombines TRBV19 with TRBJ1-6; TRBD1 might be the D (5 bases). Germline CDR1 is LNHDA and CDR2 is SQIVND (reference sequence). Trimming stripped 7 bases from V and 7 bases from J, with 14 bases between. The length of the CDR3 is 14 residues. The CDR3 coding sequence is TGTGCCAGTACCTGGGCAGGGATGAATTCACCCCTCCACTTT. It specifies CASTWAGMNSPLHF.

This rearrangement joins TRBV10-1 to TRBJ2-7, with D possibly TRBD1 on 5 matching bases. Trimming pared 5 bases from V and 6 bases from J, leaving 8 bases between. Germline V lookup: CDR1 WNHNN, CDR2 SYGVQD (reference sequence). This CDR3 comprises 11 residues. CDR3 region: CASSQGGEQYF. In nucleotides, the CDR3 is TGCGCCAGCAGTCAGGGTGGCGAGCAGTACTTC.

The chain has TRBV5-6 and TRBJ2-3, with D tentatively TRBD2 (6 bases). The CDR3 has 14 amino acids. In germline, CDR1 is SGHDT, CDR2 YYEEEE. Trimming removed 0 bases at V and 3 bases at J, with 8 bases between. For the CDR3, the DNA is TGTGCCAGCAGCTTGGGGGCGGGGACAGATACGCAGTATTTT. It codes for CASSLGAGTDTQYF.

This chain connects TRBV5-1 to TRBJ2-5; 10 nucleotides align to TRBD2. The CDR3 is 13 amino acids. The trim removed 3 bases at V and 5 bases at J, leaving 1 base unmatched. CDR1 and CDR2 (germline): SGHRS, YFSETQ. Here the CDR3 reads CASSSGLAETQYF. The CDR3 nucleotides read TGCGCCAGCAGCTCGGGACTAGCGGAGACCCAGTACTTC. The full variable domain, its missing parts supplied by reference TRBV5-1 and TRBJ2-5, is KAGVTQTPRYLIKTRGQQVTLSCSPISGHRSVSWYQQTPGQGLQFLFEYFSETQRNKGNFPGRFSGRQFSNSRSEMNVSTLELGDSALYLCASSSGLAETQYFGPGTRLLVL.

The chain recombines TRBV10-1 with TRBJ2-7, with D possibly called TRBD1 or TRBD2 (5 bases each). This CDR3 spans 18 amino acids. Trimming removed 0 bases from V and 7 bases from J, with 25 bases in between. Germline V gene data show CDR1 as WNHNN and CDR2 as SYGVQD (reference sequence). The CDR3 reads CASSESTVYGTELEEQYF. DNA of the CDR3: TGCGCCAGCAGTGAGTCGACCGTCTACGGGACGGAGTTAGAGGAGCAGTACTTC.